The 25 T cell receptor beta chains given below trace back to one sample, sequenced in a study of spatial heterogeneity in lung cancer. Study-wide points: Tumor mutation counts were tracked by expanded intratumoral alpha and beta TCR counts.

Their specific antigens are unknown. MiXCR, run by TCRdb on the 5' RACE reads, gives a single entry per CDR3 protein. Of about 13,000 distinct CDR3 sequences in the sample, approximately 5.5% were seen once. Specified time point: sample taken at primary tumor resection. Here the sequenced sample was lung tumor tissue, taken at surgery. These receptors were taken from a male donor with early-stage non-small cell lung cancer.

In the case of this clonotype: Since it is a stray read in a library aimed at alpha chains, this beta chain has a size that is not meaningful. This chain joins TRBV30 and TRBJ2-1; D call uncertain. Germline values: CDR1 GTSNPN, CDR2 SVGIG (reference sequence). V lost 2 bases and J 0 bases, leaving 11 bases between the germline ends. CDR3 length: 15 residues. Here the CDR3 reads CAWSFGSSSYNEQFF. The CDR3 coding sequence is TGTGCCTGGAGTTTTGGCTCGAGCTCCTACAATGAGCAGTTCTTC.

This clonotype was observed many times. The size of this beta chain means little, since it is a stray read in a library made for alpha chains. In DNA form, the CDR3 reads TGCGCCAGCAGTGAAGGTAGCGGGGGGGCCGATACGCAGTATTTT. Translation: CASSEGSGGADTQYF. The V gene is TRBV10-1, the J gene TRBJ2-3, with TRBD2 matching 11 bases. The CDR3 has 15 residues. V shed 3 bases and J 6 bases; nucleotides not matched to a gene: 5. Germline loops: CDR1 WNHNN, CDR2 SYGVQD (reference sequence).

This clonotype was observed many times. In a library made to pick up alpha chains, this beta chain is a stray read with a size that means little. The genes are TRBV29-1 and TRBJ1-2; no definite D call. The CDR3 covers 13 residues. V lost 5 bases to trimming and J lost 4 bases, with 14 bases between them. Germline loops: CDR1 SQVTM, CDR2 ANQGSEA. The CDR3 sequence: CSVSGRNAYGYTF. CDR3 bases: TGCAGCGTTTCAGGCAGAAATGCCTATGGCTACACCTTC.

This clonotype is deemed medium-sized. Little can be read into the size of this beta chain, an off-target read in a library designed for alpha chains. V and J are TRBV4-3 and TRBJ2-3; TRBD2 is a possible D gene (6 bases). Germline CDR1 is LGHNA and CDR2 is YSLEER. V was clipped by 0 bases and J by 0 bases, with 13 bases between them. This CDR3 is 17 amino acids long. The CDR3: CASSQDTSPLSTDTQYF. CDR3 nucleotides: TGCGCCAGCAGCCAAGACACTAGCCCCCTTAGCACAGATACGCAGTATTTT.

There are many counts of this clonotype. This beta chain lies outside the target of a library built for alpha chains; its clone size means little. The DNA of the CDR3 is TGCGCCAGCAGCTTGGGACGGGGCGCAGATACGCAGTATTTT. It codes for CASSLGRGADTQYF. The J gene is TRBJ2-3, the V gene TRBV5-1; perhaps D is TRBD1 or TRBD2 (5 bases each). Germline V CDR1 and CDR2: SGHRS, YFSETQ. CDR3 length: 14 residues. V was pared by 0 bases and J by 4 bases, with 9 bases between.

This clonotype was detected ten times or more. The library was prepared for alpha chains; this beta chain is a stray read, so its frequency means little. This chain uses TRBV19 with TRBJ1-5, with D tentatively TRBD1 (6 bases). Germline values: CDR1 LNHDA, CDR2 SQIVND (reference sequence). The CDR3 covers 15 residues. The V end lost 5 bases, the J end lost 4 bases, and 15 bases lay between the germline ends. Written as DNA, the CDR3 is TGTGCCAGTAGTGCCCACAGGGTTCGGAATCAGCCCCAGCATTTT. This translates into CASSAHRVRNQPQHF.

On this clonotype itself: This beta chain appears as a stray read in a library generated for alpha chains; its size is not informative. The chain uses TRBV7-2 and TRBJ2-5, with a weak D call TRBD2 (6 bases). Germline V gene data show CDR1 as SGHTA and CDR2 as FQGNSA. With 4 bases removed from V and 2 bases from J, the gap between germline ends came to 14 bases. The CDR3 sequence is 15 residues long. Here the CDR3 reads CASSSGSGSQETQYF. Written as DNA, the CDR3 is TGTGCCAGCAGCTCTGGTAGCGGATCTCAAGAGACCCAGTACTTC.

In its sample, this clonotype was seen many times. As an off-target read in a library built for alpha chains, this beta chain has a frequency of little significance. J is TRBJ2-7 and V is TRBV7-2; D perhaps matches TRBD1 (6 bases). The V gene lost 5 bases and the J gene lost 3 bases, with 14 bases spanning the gap. Germline values: CDR1 SGHTA, CDR2 FQGNSA. The CDR3 covers 14 residues. The CDR3 region is CASSTTGSLYEQYF. CDR3 sequence (DNA): TGTGCCAGCAGCACCACAGGGTCCCTCTACGAGCAGTACTTC.

This clonotype appeared many times. This beta chain came through as a stray read in a library set up for alpha chains, and its size says little. The chain links TRBV6-5 to TRBJ1-1; D remains unclear. CDR1 is MNHEY and CDR2 is SVGAGI in the germline V gene. This CDR3 is built from 12 residues. V lost 2 bases and J 6 bases, leaving 7 bases between the germline ends. This CDR3 reads CASSYRGAEAFF. Written as DNA, the CDR3 is TGTGCCAGCAGTTACCGTGGGGCTGAAGCTTTCTTT.

In this sample, this clonotype turned up many times. With the library built for alpha chains, this beta chain is off target and its frequency is not meaningful. The chain joins TRBV4-3 to TRBJ1-5; no clear D. The germline V gene encodes CDR1 LGHNA and CDR2 YSLEER. This CDR3 comprises 15 residues. Trimming pared 0 bases from V and 8 bases from J, leaving 14 bases between. Here the CDR3 reads CASSQDLGSGEPQHF. CDR3 coding DNA: TGCGCCAGCAGCCAAGATTTGGGGTCTGGAGAGCCCCAGCATTTT.

This clonotype was observed many times. This beta chain is a stray sequence in a library constructed for alpha chains; its clone size is not meaningful. V and J are TRBV3-1 and TRBJ2-1; 7 positions agree with TRBD2. Germline V gives CDR1 LGHDT, CDR2 YNNKEL (reference sequence). Trimming at V came to 4 bases and at J to 0 bases, leaving 3 bases not matched to a gene. This CDR3 is 15 amino acids long. The CDR3 DNA follows: TGTGCCAGCAGCCCGGGACTAAACTCCTACAATGAGCAGTTCTTC. Translating gives CASSPGLNSYNEQFF.

Worth noting for this clonotype: A library made for alpha chains picked up this beta chain off target, so its size means little. The V gene is TRBV7-2, the J gene TRBJ1-2, with a weak D call TRBD1 (5 bases). Germline loops: CDR1 SGHTA, CDR2 FQGNSA. Trimming cost V 1 base and J 4 bases, with 13 bases left between them. This CDR3 is 15 amino acids long. The CDR3 is CASSLEGVFGYGYTF. CDR3 in DNA: TGTGCCAGCAGCTTAGAAGGGGTTTTCGGCTATGGCTACACCTTC.

In this sample, this clonotype turned up many times. This beta chain came through as a stray read in a library set up for alpha chains, and its size says little. The V call is TRBV28, the J call TRBJ2-7, with D unresolved. The CDR3 runs to 13 residues. The V end was cut by 5 bases, the J end by 6 bases, with 14 bases between. Germline loops: CDR1 MDHEN, CDR2 SYDVKM. The CDR3 region is CASSEVQVPEQYF. CDR3 nucleotides: TGTGCCAGCAGTGAGGTTCAGGTCCCCGAGCAGTACTTC. Variable domain in full (rest from reference TRBV28 and TRBJ2-7): DVKVTQSSRYLVKRTGEKVFLECVQDMDHENMFWYRQDPGLGLRLIYFSYDVKMKEKGDIPEGYSVSREKKERFSLILESASTNQTSMYLCASSEVQVPEQYFGPGTRLTVT.

This clonotype was counted many times. This beta chain represents an off-target read in a library built for alpha chains; its size is of limited meaning. The CDR3: CASSPGLSQHQPQHF. For the CDR3, the DNA is TGTGCCAGCAGTCCAGGCTTAAGTCAACATCAGCCCCAGCATTTT. The chain couples TRBV2 to TRBJ1-5; D is uncertain. This CDR3 comprises 15 residues. Germline V gene data show CDR1 as SNHLY and CDR2 as FYNNEI. V lost 5 bases and J lost 5, with 16 bases in between.

For this clonotype: With the library built for alpha chains, this beta chain is off target and its frequency is not meaningful. This chain links TRBV20-1 with TRBJ2-7; the match to TRBD2 covers 11 bases. The CDR3 runs to 16 residues. V dropped 1 base and J dropped 4; count of bases not matched to a gene: 9. Germline CDR1 DFQATT, CDR2 SNEGSKA (reference sequence). The CDR3 DNA sequence: TGCAGTGCTAGAGCCTGGTCCGGGACTAGCGGATACGAGCAGTACTTC. Translation gives CSARAWSGTSGYEQYF.

This clonotype was counted at least ten times. This beta chain came through as a stray read in a library set up for alpha chains, and its size says little. The chain couples TRBV7-2 to TRBJ2-6, with 8 bases matching TRBD1. Unmatched junction bases numbered 9, after V lost 6 bases and J lost 2 bases. This CDR3 has 17 amino acids. In germline, CDR1 is SGHTA, CDR2 FQGNSA. The CDR3 region is CASSSVPGGAGANVLTF. The CDR3 DNA follows: TGTGCCAGCAGTTCAGTCCCAGGGGGCGCTGGGGCCAACGTCCTGACTTTC.

This clonotype was seen many times. This beta chain is an off-target read within a library intended for alpha chains, so its frequency means little. This chain connects TRBV29-1 to TRBJ1-5, with 9 bases fitting TRBD1. This CDR3 spans 14 amino acids. Germline V lookup: CDR1 SQVTM, CDR2 ANQGSEA. V gave up 8 bases and J gave up 4 bases; unmatched junction bases: 9. The CDR3 DNA reads TGCAGCATTGGGGGACAGGGCCAGAATCAGCCCCAGCATTTT. This sequence encodes CSIGGQGQNQPQHF.

This clonotype showed up many times. As an off-target read in a library built for alpha chains, this beta chain has a frequency of little significance. The V and J genes are TRBV29-1 and TRBJ1-1; D gene ambiguous. Germline assignment: CDR1 SQVTM and CDR2 ANQGSEA. CDR3 length equals 12 residues. V shed 7 bases and J shed 8 bases, with 17 bases lying between them. The CDR3 nucleotides are TGCAGCGCCCAAGGAGGGTGGAGGGAAGCTTTCTTT. Its translation: CSAQGGWREAFF. Combining the CDR3 with reference TRBV29-1 and TRBJ1-1 gives the whole variable domain SAVISQKPSRDICQRGTSLTIQCQVDSQVTMMFWYRQQPGQSLTLIATANQGSEATYESGFVIDKFPISRPNLTFSTLTVSNMSPEDSSIYLCSAQGGWREAFFGQGTRLTVV.

This clonotype has at least ten counts. This beta chain was picked up by a library intended for alpha chains and is off target, so its count carries little meaning. The gene calls are TRBV7-2 and TRBJ2-5; D gene unclear. The CDR3 consists of 15 residues. Germline values: CDR1 SGHTA, CDR2 FQGNSA. The ends were cut back, 5 bases at V and 0 bases at J, with 13 bases in the middle. CDR3 coding DNA: TGTGCCAGCAGCCCCACGTTGGGGTACCAAGAGACCCAGTACTTC. Translating gives CASSPTLGYQETQYF.

This clonotype occurred many times. Since it is a stray read in a library aimed at alpha chains, this beta chain has a size that is not meaningful. The V call is TRBV12-3 or TRBV12-4, the J call TRBJ1-2, with 8 bases that match TRBD1. With 6 bases clipped from V and 7 bases from J, the junction kept 13 bases outside the gene matches. CDR3 length: 15 residues. The CDR3, as DNA: TGTGCCAGCAGCGGACGAGGCAGACAGGGGCCTGGCTACACCTTC. Translation gives CASSGRGRQGPGYTF.

This clonotype was seen repeatedly, ten times or more. Found in a library prepared for alpha chains, this beta chain is an off-target read, and its abundance has little meaning. CDR3 sequence: CASSPQYEQFF. CDR3 coding DNA: TGTGCCAGCAGCCCACAGTATGAGCAGTTCTTC. The chain joins TRBV7-9 to TRBJ2-1; no clear D gene. V lost 5 bases and J lost 8, with 7 bases in between. The CDR3 consists of 11 residues. Looked up from germline, CDR1 is SEHNR and CDR2 is FQNEAQ (reference sequence). The full variable domain, rest sourced from reference TRBV7-9 and TRBJ2-1, is DTGVSQNPRHKITKRGQNVTFRCDPISEHNRLYWYRQTLGQGPEFLTYFQNEAQLEKSRLLSDRFSAERPKGSFSTLEIQRTEQGDSAMYLCASSPQYEQFFGPGTRLTVL.

This clonotype was picked up many times. The library was designed around alpha chains, so this beta chain is a stray read whose abundance carries little weight. The chain carries TRBV28 and TRBJ1-5; no definite D call. From germline, CDR1 is MDHEN and CDR2 SYDVKM. Trimming shortened V by 3 bases and J by 3 bases, and 3 bases separated the two germline ends. The length of the CDR3 is 12 residues. The CDR3 sequence: CASSLNNQPQHF. DNA for the CDR3: TGTGCCAGCAGTTTGAACAATCAGCCCCAGCATTTT.

This clonotype is deemed medium-sized. The library was prepared for alpha chains; this beta chain is a stray read, so its frequency means little. The rearrangement joins TRBV3-1 to TRBJ2-1; TRBD2 matches at 9 bases. The CDR3 runs 19 residues. J was trimmed by 4 bases and V by 4 bases; bases with no gene match: 17. Germline CDR1 reads LGHDT; CDR2 reads YNNKEL (reference sequence). CDR3: CASSLSWAGGPVEYNEQFF. CDR3 in DNA: TGTGCCAGCAGCCTTTCATGGGCGGGGGGGCCGGTAGAATACAATGAGCAGTTCTTC.

Points on this clonotype: This beta chain is a stray sequence in a library constructed for alpha chains; its clone size is not meaningful. V and J are TRBV10-2 and TRBJ1-6; a weak D match, TRBD1 (6 bases). There are 17 residues in the CDR3. In germline, CDR1 is WSHSY, CDR2 SAAADI. V lost 5 bases, J lost 1 base, and 15 bases lay in between. The CDR3 protein is CASSNPPGASYNSPLHF. Here the CDR3 DNA reads TGCGCCAGCAGTAACCCCCCAGGGGCTTCCTATAATTCACCCCTCCACTTT.

This clonotype came up many times. This beta chain turned up in a library designed for alpha chains; as an off-target read, its abundance says little. The chain combines TRBV5-1 with TRBJ1-6; D is unresolved. Germline V gives CDR1 SGHRS, CDR2 YFSETQ. V dropped 1 base and J dropped 3 bases, with 5 bases sitting between them. CDR3 length equals 14 residues. The CDR3 reads CASSLQLYNSPLHF. CDR3 coding DNA: TGCGCCAGCAGCTTGCAACTCTATAATTCACCCCTCCACTTT. The complete variable domain, with remaining parts taken from reference TRBV5-1 and TRBJ1-6, reads KAGVTQTPRYLIKTRGQQVTLSCSPISGHRSVSWYQQTPGQGLQFLFEYFSETQRNKGNFPGRFSGRQFSNSRSEMNVSTLELGDSALYLCASSLQLYNSPLHFGNGTRLTVT.